This TCR beta chain stems from a study of Ad26.COV2.S vaccination and SARS-CoV-2 variants. Germline V gives CDR1 SGDLS, CDR2 YYNGEE. This CDR3 region has 12 residues. V lost 4 bases and J 6 bases, leaving 10 bases between the germline ends. The treatment was: around 19 received Ad26.COV2.S at low or high dose, single or two shots; 5 received placebo; per-sample allocation not given. Day 63 following the first vaccine or placebo injection was when the samples were taken. Sequencing used immunoSEQ multiplex PCR; TCRdb keeps in-frame clones, though not all of them. The data contain about 420,000 clones, approximately 88% of them singletons.

J is TRBJ1-2 and V is TRBV9; no reliable D call. Sample: peripheral blood, taken in a trial of Ad26.COV2.S vaccine versus placebo. The clonotype was recovered from a person between 18 and 65 years old who received the Ad26.COV2.S COVID-19 vaccine or a placebo. Written as DNA, the CDR3 is TGTGCCAGCAGCCAAATCAGAGATGGCTACACCTTC. Translating it yields CASSQIRDGYTF.